This is a list of T cell receptor beta chains from one sample in a study of spatial heterogeneity in lung cancer. TCRdb recomputed calls from the 5' RACE reads with MiXCR, one row per CDR3 protein. The sample holds roughly 120,000 distinct CDR3 sequences, 10% to 14% seen once. Source: PBMCs, taken at follow-up. These receptors were taken from a female donor with early-stage non-small cell lung cancer. The CDR3 runs from the conserved cysteine through the conserved F or W. D genes are given only for firm matches. Only some rows state a clone size, as once, few, many or a class for expanded clones.

size,V,D,J,CDR3,DNA
.,TRBV24-1,.,TRBJ2-3,CATSDLGVTGAKDTQYF,TGTGCCACCAGTGACCTGGGGGTTACGGGCGCGAAGGATACGCAGTATTTT
.,TRBV9,TRBD1,TRBJ1-3,CASSANPWDRGKYTIYF,TGTGCCAGCAGCGCAAACCCGTGGGACAGGGGGAAATACACCATATATTTT
.,TRBV11-2,.,TRBJ1-6,CASSSHRAKDSPLHF,TGTGCCAGCAGCTCGCACCGGGCCAAGGATTCACCCCTCCACTTT
many,TRBV6-6,.,TRBJ1-3,CASRVAGRDSGNTIYF,TGTGCCAGCAGAGTTGCAGGGAGAGATTCTGGAAACACCATATATTTT
few,TRBV7-8,.,TRBJ2-2,CASSLAFRNTGELFF,TGTGCCAGCAGCTTAGCGTTCAGGAACACCGGGGAGCTGTTTTTT
.,TRBV27,.,TRBJ2-5,CASSSWGVGQETQYF,TGTGCCAGCAGTTCCTGGGGTGTCGGACAAGAGACCCAGTACTTC
few,TRBV6-1,.,TRBJ2-4,CASSEHQGSIAKNIQYF,TGTGCCAGCAGTGAACATCAGGGATCCATAGCCAAAAACATTCAGTACTTC
.,TRBV12-3/TRBV12-4,TRBD2,TRBJ2-1,CASSLLAGPYNEQFF,TGTGCCAGCAGTTTGCTAGCGGGACCTTACAATGAGCAGTTCTTC
.,TRBV7-8,.,TRBJ2-2,CASSLRQGNTGELFF,TGTGCCAGCAGCTTACGGCAGGGAAACACCGGGGAGCTGTTTTTT
few,TRBV7-9,.,TRBJ1-6,CASSLEGTPNSPLHF,TGTGCCAGCAGCTTAGAAGGGACACCGAATTCACCCCTCCACTTT
.,TRBV18,TRBD1,TRBJ2-3,CASSLDRGSTDTQYF,TGTGCCAGCTCACTGGACAGGGGATCCACAGATACGCAGTATTTT
few,TRBV7-9,.,TRBJ2-1,CASSLAKLRGYSYNEQFF,TGTGCCAGCAGCTTAGCTAAATTGCGGGGATACTCCTACAATGAGCAGTTCTTC
.,TRBV20-1,TRBD1,TRBJ2-3,CSARGDRGGADTQYF,TGCAGTGCTAGAGGGGACAGGGGTGGTGCAGATACGCAGTATTTT
many,TRBV27,.,TRBJ1-2,CASSHAGINGYTF,TGTGCCAGCAGCCACGCAGGGATTAATGGCTACACCTTC
few,TRBV12-3/TRBV12-4,TRBD2,TRBJ2-1,CASSLGISGRVGNEQFF,TGTGCCAGCAGTTTAGGGATTAGCGGGAGGGTAGGCAATGAGCAGTTCTTC
.,TRBV30,.,TRBJ2-7,CAWSVRRGLYEQYF,TGTGCCTGGAGTGTACGACGGGGGCTCTACGAGCAGTACTTC
many,TRBV4-3,.,TRBJ2-2,CASSRNLNTGELFF,TGCGCCAGCAGCCGGAACCTGAACACCGGGGAGCTGTTTTTT
many,TRBV24-1,.,TRBJ1-5,CDTSRPNNQPQHF,TGTGACACCAGCCGGCCGAACAATCAGCCCCAGCATTTT
.,TRBV20-1,.,TRBJ2-1,CSARDAGAGEQFF,TGCAGTGCTAGAGATGCAGGGGCCGGTGAGCAGTTCTTC
.,TRBV5-1,.,TRBJ2-2,CASSNPGQHPGELFF,TGCGCCAGCAGCAACCCGGGACAACATCCCGGGGAGCTGTTTTTT
few,TRBV7-2,.,TRBJ2-3,CASRNWADTQYF,TGTGCCAGCAGGAACTGGGCAGATACGCAGTATTTT
.,TRBV2,.,TRBJ1-6,CASSRDQETPLHF,TGTGCCAGCAGTCGGGACCAGGAGACACCCCTCCACTTT
.,TRBV28,.,TRBJ2-7,CASSPLRAVQYF,TGTGCCAGCAGTCCTCTGAGGGCCGTGCAGTACTTC
.,TRBV7-9,.,TRBJ1-5,CASSGGQDQPQHF,TGTGCCAGCAGCGGGGGGCAGGATCAGCCCCAGCATTTT
few,TRBV5-1,.,TRBJ2-3,CASSSLMTRDTQYF,TGCGCCAGCAGCTCTCTAATGACGAGGGATACGCAGTATTTT
.,TRBV27,TRBD2,TRBJ2-1,CASSLGLAASNEQFF,TGTGCCAGCAGTTTGGGCCTAGCGGCAAGCAATGAGCAGTTCTTC
.,TRBV6-2/TRBV6-3,.,TRBJ1-1,CASSYSIGRGNTEAFF,TGTGCCAGCAGTTACTCGATAGGGAGGGGAAACACTGAAGCTTTCTTT
many,TRBV9,TRBD1,TRBJ1-1,CASSKVGGEAEAFF,TGTGCCAGCAGCAAAGTAGGGGGCGAGGCTGAAGCTTTCTTT
many,TRBV27,.,TRBJ2-3,CASSSGPTDTQYF,TGTGCCAGCAGTTCCGGACCCACAGATACGCAGTATTTT
many,TRBV12-3/TRBV12-4,.,TRBJ1-5,CASSLGPGVGNQPQHF,TGTGCCAGCAGTTTAGGTCCAGGGGTCGGCAATCAGCCCCAGCATTTT
few,TRBV27,TRBD1,TRBJ2-1,CASRTGTYNEQFF,TGTGCCAGCAGGACAGGGACCTACAATGAGCAGTTCTTC
.,TRBV27,.,TRBJ1-1,CATWGMGNTEAFF,TGTGCCACCTGGGGTATGGGGAACACTGAAGCTTTCTTT
.,TRBV12-3/TRBV12-4,.,TRBJ2-3,CASSFRDRTDTQYF,TGTGCCAGCAGTTTCCGCGACCGCACAGATACGCAGTATTTT
.,TRBV6-2/TRBV6-3,.,TRBJ2-1,CASSSGTPGSEQFF,TGTGCCAGCAGTTCCGGGACCCCGGGAAGTGAGCAGTTCTTC
.,TRBV28,TRBD2,TRBJ2-3,CASSLAGADTQYF,TGTGCCAGCAGTTTAGCGGGAGCAGATACGCAGTATTTT
many,TRBV2,TRBD1,TRBJ1-3,CASKGAFGNTIYF,TGTGCCAGCAAGGGGGCCTTCGGAAACACCATATATTTT
many,TRBV7-2,TRBD2,TRBJ2-4,CASSPRTSGGIQYF,TGTGCCAGCAGCCCACGTACTAGCGGAGGCATTCAGTACTTC
.,TRBV5-1,.,TRBJ2-2,CASSPLSANTGELFF,TGCGCCAGCAGCCCTCTTTCGGCGAACACCGGGGAGCTGTTTTTT
few,TRBV5-4,TRBD2,TRBJ2-1,CASSLASGSYNEQFF,TGTGCCAGCAGCTTGGCTAGCGGGAGCTACAATGAGCAGTTCTTC
many,TRBV7-9,.,TRBJ2-7,CASSLTSGREFFEQYF,TGTGCCAGCAGTTTAACCTCCGGACGAGAATTTTTCGAGCAGTACTTC
.,TRBV4-2,.,TRBJ1-1,CASSQDVGTEAFF,TGTGCCAGCAGCCAAGATGTGGGCACTGAAGCTTTCTTT
few,TRBV6-1,TRBD1,TRBJ1-4,CASSATGTANEKLFF,TGTGCCAGCAGTGCAACCGGGACAGCGAATGAAAAACTGTTTTTT
many,TRBV25-1,.,TRBJ1-1,CASSLTWNTEAFF,TGTGCCAGCAGTCTCACATGGAACACTGAAGCTTTCTTT
many,TRBV24-1,.,TRBJ2-3,CATSEDGTDTQYF,TGTGCCACCAGTGAGGATGGCACAGATACGCAGTATTTT
many,TRBV6-1,TRBD2,TRBJ2-1,CASSELPGLAGYNEQFF,TGTGCCAGCAGTGAATTGCCGGGACTAGCGGGATACAATGAGCAGTTCTTC
.,TRBV7-6,.,TRBJ1-3,CASGDRFSGNTIYF,TGTGCCAGCGGCGACAGGTTTTCTGGAAACACCATATATTTT
few,TRBV27,TRBD2,TRBJ2-7,CASSAGTSGNEQYF,TGTGCCAGCAGTGCCGGGACTAGCGGAAACGAGCAGTACTTC
.,TRBV11-2,.,TRBJ2-7,CASRAQGINEQYF,TGTGCCAGCAGGGCTCAGGGGATCAACGAGCAGTACTTC
few,TRBV12-3/TRBV12-4,TRBD2,TRBJ2-1,CASSPKLKRLAGVEDNEQFF,TGTGCCAGCAGCCCAAAGCTCAAACGACTAGCGGGGGTCGAAGACAATGAGCAGTTCTTC
few,TRBV28,TRBD2,TRBJ2-7,CASSLGGMSYEQYF,TGTGCCAGCAGTTTGGGGGGGATGTCCTACGAGCAGTACTTC
.,TRBV19,.,TRBJ2-7,CASSFGAPSSYEQYF,TGTGCCAGTAGTTTTGGAGCACCGAGCTCCTACGAGCAGTACTTC